The 24 T cell receptor beta chains given below trace back to one sample, sequenced in a study of shared clonotypes between healthy human individuals. Clones were read by immunoSEQ multiplex PCR, and TCRdb kept only the in-frame ones, dropping some. The top ten hold roughly 0.65% of the sample, which has roughly 1,000,000 clones, around 78% seen once. The sample was memory CD4+ T cells from PBMCs. Noted subset: CD45RA-negative fraction. The receptors shown here come from a man aged 18 to 30 in good health. Some clones in this sample may be carry-over from other donors' samples.

The genes are TRBV27 and TRBJ1-2; D possibly corresponds to TRBD1 (6 bases). CDR3 length equals 16 residues. CDR1 MNHEY and CDR2 SMNVEV come from the germline V gene (reference sequence). V was pared by 5 bases and J by 0 bases, with 16 bases between. CDR3: CASSGRQGIPNYGYTF. Here the CDR3 DNA reads TGTGCCAGCAGTGGTAGGCAGGGGATCCCTAACTATGGCTACACCTTC.

The gene calls are TRBV28 and TRBJ2-1; 8 nucleotides line up with TRBD1. The V segment lost 6 bases and the J segment 6 bases; nucleotides outside the gene matches: 7. CDR1 and CDR2 (germline): MDHEN, SYDVKM. The CDR3 extends over 14 amino acids. The CDR3 is CASSSTQGVNEQFF. CDR3 coding DNA: TGTGCCAGCAGCTCAACACAGGGGGTCAATGAGCAGTTCTTC.

Details on this clone: This sample also contains other DNA sequences that code for the same CDR3. V usage is TRBV7-3 and J usage is TRBJ2-6; no definite D call. CDR1 is SGHTA, CDR2 FQGTGA, per germline. V was cut by 3 bases and J by 0 bases, with 3 bases left in between. The CDR3 extends over 14 amino acids. This CDR3 reads CASSFSSGANVLTF. CDR3 coding DNA: TGTGCCAGCAGCTTTAGCTCTGGGGCCAACGTCCTGACTTTC.

This clone turned up a few times. The V gene is TRBV18, the J gene TRBJ1-2, with 10 bases matching TRBD1. This CDR3 comprises 14 residues. Germline values: CDR1 KGHSH, CDR2 LQKENI. After removal of 2 bases from V and 6 bases from J, the junction contained 3 bases not matched to a gene. The CDR3 nucleotides are TGTGCCAGCTCACCAGGACAGGGGGACGATGGCTACACCTTC. Protein sequence: CASSPGQGDDGYTF.

This rearrangement joins TRBV27 to TRBJ2-7; either TRBD1 or TRBD2 may supply D (5 bases each). Germline V lookup: CDR1 MNHEY, CDR2 SMNVEV (reference sequence). Trimming pared 0 bases from V and 5 bases from J, leaving 14 bases between. The CDR3 runs 15 residues. The CDR3 loop is CASSLSRDGSNEQYF. The DNA of the CDR3 is TGTGCCAGCAGTTTATCGAGGGACGGGTCTAACGAGCAGTACTTC.

The genes are TRBV2 and TRBJ2-2; the D call may be TRBD1 or TRBD2 (7 bases each). CDR3 length equals 15 residues. The V and J ends lost 7 bases and 6 bases respectively, with 18 bases between them. CDR1 is SNHLY and CDR2 is FYNNEI in the germline V gene. The CDR3 region has the DNA TGTGCCAGCACCGCCAGGGGGGGGGCGGCCGGGGAGCTGTTTTTT. Translating it yields CASTARGGAAGELFF.

The CDR3 coding sequence is TGTGCCAGCAGTTGGGCGGGGCGGCTCGAAAAACTGTTTTTT. This encodes CASSWAGRLEKLFF. This rearrangement joins TRBV6-1 to TRBJ1-4, with a possible D match to TRBD1 (5 bases). The CDR3 contains 14 residues. Trimming stripped 5 bases from V and 8 bases from J, with 15 bases between. In germline, CDR1 is MNHNS, CDR2 SASEGT.

CDR3 DNA: TGTGCCAGCAGTTTGGGTCTGAGGAGCTCCTACAATGAGCAGTTCTTC. It is translated as CASSLGLRSSYNEQFF. The chain links TRBV28 to TRBJ2-1, with D unclear. The germline V gene encodes CDR1 MDHEN and CDR2 SYDVKM. This CDR3 has 16 residues. V was clipped by 3 bases and J by 0 bases, with 12 bases between them.

This clone was found a few times. J is TRBJ1-3 and V is TRBV5-4, with a tentative D call TRBD1 (5 bases). The ends were cut back, 0 bases at V and 2 bases at J, with 9 bases in the middle. This CDR3 has 15 residues. Germline V gene sequence: CDR1 SGHNT, CDR2 YYREEE (reference sequence). CDR3 nucleotide sequence: TGTGCCAGCAGCTTGGACCGAGGGGCTGGAAACACCATATATTTT. This codes for CASSLDRGAGNTIYF.

The chain uses TRBV7-3 and TRBJ2-1; D is perhaps TRBD1 (6 bases). CDR3 length: 15 residues. V was shortened by 4 bases and J by 2 bases, with 12 bases between the two germline ends. Germline values: CDR1 SGHTA, CDR2 FQGTGA. CDR3 coding DNA: TGTGCCAGCAGCTCGACACAGGGTACCTACAATGAGCAGTTCTTC. It is translated as CASSSTQGTYNEQFF.

This chain joins TRBV7-2 and TRBJ2-3, with D possibly matching TRBD2 (6 bases). The CDR3 is made up of 15 amino acids. V lost 3 bases and J lost 1, with 11 bases in between. The germline gives CDR1 SGHTA, CDR2 FQGNSA. The CDR3 DNA sequence: TGTGCCAGCAGCTTGTGGAGGGCCCGCACAGATACGCAGTATTTT. This encodes CASSLWRARTDTQYF.

The chain has TRBV28 and TRBJ2-4, with D unclear. V was pared by 1 base and J by 2 bases, with 6 bases between. This CDR3 has 14 residues. CDR1 MDHEN and CDR2 SYDVKM come from the germline V gene. The CDR3 nucleotides are TGTGCCAGCAGTTTATTTTCCACCAAAAACATTCAGTACTTC. It codes for CASSLFSTKNIQYF.

This clone was counted a single time. V usage is TRBV28 and J usage is TRBJ1-2, with TRBD1 identical over 8 bases. Germline V CDR1 and CDR2: MDHEN, SYDVKM. J gave up 6 bases and V 6 bases, and 9 bases lay outside the gene matches. The CDR3 has 14 residues. CDR3 loop: CASRIPQGANGYTF. The CDR3 DNA reads as TGTGCCAGCAGGATCCCTCAGGGGGCCAATGGCTACACCTTC.

The V call is TRBV5-1, the J call TRBJ2-1; TRBD2 aligns across 9 bases. CDR1 is SGHRS, CDR2 YFSETQ, per germline. V dropped 3 bases and J dropped 2; count of bases not matched to a gene: 3. The CDR3 covers 15 residues. Here the CDR3 reads CASSYSGSTYNEQFF. The CDR3 DNA sequence: TGCGCCAGCAGCTATAGCGGGAGCACCTACAATGAGCAGTTCTTC.

This clone appeared a few times. V usage is TRBV5-4 and J usage is TRBJ1-1; D possibly corresponds to TRBD1 (5 bases). Germline V gene sequence: CDR1 SGHNT, CDR2 YYREEE (reference sequence). V dropped 5 bases and J dropped 1 base, with 9 bases sitting between them. This CDR3 spans 13 amino acids. The CDR3 sequence is CASRDTGNTEAFF. The CDR3 DNA follows: TGTGCCAGCAGGGACACGGGGAACACTGAAGCTTTCTTT.

The V gene is TRBV27, the J gene TRBJ2-3; weak D call: TRBD2 (6 bases). V lost 7 bases and J lost 3, with 17 bases in between. The CDR3 sequence is 15 residues long. Germline CDR1 and CDR2: MNHEY and SMNVEV (reference sequence). CDR3 sequence reads: CASTLRDSRTDTQYF. DNA of the CDR3: TGTGCCAGCACCCTTCGGGACTCGCGGACAGATACGCAGTATTTT.

The chain carries TRBV7-7 and TRBJ2-2, with TRBD2 as a possible D gene (6 bases). Germline CDR1 SSHAT, CDR2 FNYEAQ (reference sequence). The CDR3 consists of 16 residues. V lost 5 bases to trimming and J lost 1 base, with 14 bases between them. The CDR3 sequence: CASSPRGSGNTGELFF. CDR3 DNA sequence: TGTGCCAGCAGCCCCCGGGGTAGCGGGAACACCGGGGAGCTGTTTTTT.

The V call is TRBV28, the J call TRBJ1-6, with unresolved D. V was clipped by 3 bases and J by 7 bases, with 13 bases between them. The germline V gene has CDR1 MDHEN and CDR2 SYDVKM. CDR3 size: 15 residues. The CDR3 DNA reads TGTGCCAGCAGTTTGTTTTCGGTGTGGAATTCACCCCTCCACTTT. Translated: CASSLFSVWNSPLHF. The whole variable domain, filled in from reference TRBV28 and TRBJ1-6, reads DVKVTQSSRYLVKRTGEKVFLECVQDMDHENMFWYRQDPGLGLRLIYFSYDVKMKEKGDIPEGYSVSREKKERFSLILESASTNQTSMYLCASSLFSVWNSPLHFGNGTRLTVT.

The V gene is TRBV7-9, the J gene TRBJ1-4, with TRBD1 identical over 11 bases. After removal of 3 bases from V and 7 bases from J, the junction contained 1 base not matched to a gene. This CDR3 contains 14 residues. The V gene's germline CDR1 is SEHNR and CDR2 FQNEAQ (reference sequence). In DNA form, the CDR3 reads TGTGCCAGCAGCTTGGACAGGGGGCTTGAAAAACTGTTTTTT. Its protein is CASSLDRGLEKLFF. The full variable domain, with the rest looked up from reference TRBV7-9 and TRBJ1-4, is DTGVSQNPRHKITKRGQNVTFRCDPISEHNRLYWYRQTLGQGPEFLTYFQNEAQLEKSRLLSDRFSAERPKGSFSTLEIQRTEQGDSAMYLCASSLDRGLEKLFFGSGTQLSVL.

This clone was counted only a few times. The chain is built from TRBV5-5 and TRBJ2-3, with D uncertain. Per the germline V gene, CDR1 is SGHKS and CDR2 is YYEKEE (reference sequence). CDR3 size: 13 residues. V was pared by 7 bases and J by 2 bases, with 11 bases between. Here the CDR3 DNA reads TGTGCCAGCGGCTCGCAGCCCACAGATACGCAGTATTTT. It encodes CASGSQPTDTQYF. Variable domain in full (rest from reference TRBV5-5 and TRBJ2-3): DAGVTQSPTHLIKTRGQQVTLRCSPISGHKSVSWYQQVLGQGPQFIFQYYEKEERGRGNFPDRFSARQFPNYSSELNVNALLLGDSALYLCASGSQPTDTQYFGPGTRLTVL.

The sample holds one count of this clone. The chain has TRBV19 and TRBJ1-5; tentative D call: TRBD1 (6 bases). Trimming removed 7 bases from V and 6 bases from J, with 10 bases in between. The CDR3 is 12 amino acids. Germline V gives CDR1 LNHDA, CDR2 SQIVND (reference sequence). CDR3 nucleotide sequence: TGTGCCAGTAAGGGGGGGACTCAGCCCCAGCATTTT. Translating it yields CASKGGTQPQHF.

The chain has TRBV25-1 and TRBJ2-5, with D tentatively TRBD1 (6 bases). Germline CDR1 and CDR2: MGHDK and SYGVNS. CDR3 size: 12 residues. The V end lost 5 bases, the J end lost 5 bases, and 9 bases lay between the germline ends. The CDR3 nucleotides are TGTGCCAGCAGTTCCCAGGGGGAGACCCAGTACTTC. Encoded protein: CASSSQGETQYF.

As concerns this clone: The sample has other DNA sequences that encode this CDR3 too. V usage is TRBV9 and J usage is TRBJ1-1; D gene ambiguous. V lost 0 bases, J lost 3 bases, and 9 bases lay in between. This CDR3 contains 14 residues. Per the germline V gene, CDR1 is SGDLS and CDR2 is YYNGEE. CDR3 amino acids: CASSVEGGYTEAFF. The CDR3 nucleotides are TGTGCCAGCAGCGTAGAGGGTGGGTACACTGAAGCTTTCTTT.

This rearrangement joins TRBV28 to TRBJ2-5; no reliable D call. Germline V gene lookup returns CDR1 MDHEN and CDR2 SYDVKM. V lost 3 bases to trimming and J lost 5 bases, with 13 bases between them. The length of the CDR3 is 14 residues. CDR3 region: CASSLAYLSETQYF. The CDR3 DNA reads as TGTGCCAGCAGTTTGGCCTATCTGTCGGAGACCCAGTACTTC. Using reference TRBV28 and TRBJ2-5 for the parts outside the CDR3, the full variable domain is DVKVTQSSRYLVKRTGEKVFLECVQDMDHENMFWYRQDPGLGLRLIYFSYDVKMKEKGDIPEGYSVSREKKERFSLILESASTNQTSMYLCASSLAYLSETQYFGPGTRLLVL.